The rows below give T cell receptor beta chains drawn from one sample of a study of PD-1 blockade in classical Hodgkin lymphoma. Libraries were prepared by immunoSEQ multiplex PCR; TCRdb keeps only in-frame clonotypes and omits some of them. The sample consists of roughly 90,000 clones, over 80% of them appearing once. Sequenced material: peripheral blood mononuclear cells (PBMCs), taken before the fourth cycle of nivolumab. The receptors originated from a human donor with classical Hodgkin lymphoma. Both conserved end residues are part of each CDR3.

V	J	CDR3
TRBV28	TRBJ1-2	CASSLRYGYTF
TRBV5-1	TRBJ2-2	CASSLSGDPTGELFF
TRBV5-1	TRBJ2-3	CASSLSSGTDTQYF
TRBV11-2	TRBJ2-1	CASSSGLAVYNEQFF
TRBV4-2	TRBJ1-1	CASTRETFAEAFF
TRBV19	TRBJ2-3	CASRGLSGRDTQYF
TRBV6-4	TRBJ2-1	CASSPTGTSMFF
TRBV10-2	TRBJ2-3	CASSVSGSGGYGTDTQYF
TRBV28	TRBJ2-3	CASSLNRGWSTDTQYF
TRBV15	TRBJ1-2	CATSRDRGVPLQSDTF
TRBV2	TRBJ2-1	CASSESGGIPYNEQFF
TRBV4-2	TRBJ2-1	CASSQSGTSGYNEQFF
TRBV10-3	TRBJ2-2	CAISERQDTGELFF
TRBV5-1	TRBJ2-4	CASSLLGGKAKNIQYF
TRBV27	TRBJ2-7	CASSLSLAGGYEQYF
TRBV7-2	TRBJ2-2	CASSPTNTGELFF
TRBV7-8	TRBJ1-3	CASSLRSGELSGNTIYF
TRBV15	TRBJ2-5	CATSRVGPFRETQYF
TRBV7-6	TRBJ2-7	CASSLAPSAGGLYEQYF
TRBV7-9	TRBJ2-7	CASSRDRTRYF
TRBV5-1	TRBJ2-2	CASSFGQGATGELFF
TRBV5-4	TRBJ2-5	CASSFYGVEETQYF
TRBV5-8	TRBJ2-7	CASSLGRDRAIDEQYF
TRBV11-2	TRBJ2-5	CASSLGLRRLVGGETQYF
TRBV7-9	TRBJ2-7	CASSQGGEQYF
TRBV7-2	TRBJ2-5	CASSLAFAMASVEETQYF
TRBV10-1	TRBJ1-1	CASTPGQHPNTEAFF
TRBV15	TRBJ2-1	CATSRDRGSEQFF
TRBV18	TRBJ1-1	CASSPPGQGYSTEAFF
TRBV27	TRBJ1-2	CASHWRGPFYGYTF
TRBV2	TRBJ1-5	CASRDRVGQPQHF
TRBV29-1	TRBJ2-3	CSGTPGGILDTQYF
TRBV5-4	TRBJ1-2	CASSSGGRQSYGYTF
TRBV5-1	TRBJ2-7	CASSPSGESRYEQYF
TRBV29-1	TRBJ1-2	CSVEVRDRGAYGYTF
TRBV6-1	TRBJ2-7	CASSALALAGLYEQYF
TRBV19	TRBJ2-7	CARTDRAHEQYF
TRBV4-2	TRBJ2-7	CASSLHSYEQYF